The rows below give T cell receptor beta chains drawn from one sample of a study of blood T cell repertoires in COVID-19. Profiled with immunoSEQ multiplex PCR; TCRdb holds only in-frame clones, not every one. The table records 160,000 or so clones, 75% to 90% of them present only once. Sequencing used peripheral blood. These receptors originate from a man aged 55 to 70 with acute or convalescent COVID-19. The conserved cysteine and the conserved F or W are not part of the CDR3 here. A D gene is named only where the DNA matches it firmly.

TRBV6-5 | . | ASRPGNAGNTIY
TRBV7-9 | TRBD1 | ASSFRKQGARDEQY
TRBV4-3 | TRBD2 | ASSQDSSAAGGSSYNEQF
TRBV5-4 | TRBD1 | ASSLEQGAIGELF
TRBV7-9 | . | ASSFGNHYEQY
TRBV5-1 | TRBD1 | ASSYGQGYGNTIY
TRBV2 | . | ASIQQANEKLF
TRBV6-2/TRBV6-3 | TRBD1 | ASSYSYRGRYGYT
TRBV2 | TRBD2 | ASKGLAGKGETQY
TRBV7-6 | . | ASSPRTITEAF
TRBV18 | . | ASSPSTDTEAF
TRBV7-2 | . | ACQPGHYTDTQY
TRBV9 | . | ASSPSSTGSREKLF
TRBV19 | . | ASSIERTANYGYT
TRBV15 | TRBD1 | ATSSKGTVPYEQY
TRBV7-3 | . | ASSLSKAAGYNEQF
TRBV7-2 | . | ASSLKGRAQPQH
TRBV27 | TRBD1 | ASSLTGPHEQY
TRBV7-9 | TRBD1 | ASDRGQGGYT
TRBV27 | . | ASSLDGFQPQH
TRBV10-3 | TRBD2 | AISERAGGYETQY
TRBV6-6 | TRBD2 | ASRRSGGAADTQY
TRBV10-3 | TRBD1 | AVQQGSGNTIY
TRBV6-5 | . | ASSRPDSEAF
TRBV6-1 | . | ASSDTRGQPQH
TRBV19 | . | ASSIELGATYEQY
TRBV12-5 | . | ASGSPPREYGYT
TRBV9 | TRBD2 | ASSLKSGSSTDTQY
TRBV5-8 | TRBD2 | ASSLKASGYEQY
TRBV12-5 | . | ASGLLNTGELF
TRBV4-3 | . | ASSQYAGANNEQF
TRBV4-2 | . | ASSQGAALNSYEQY
TRBV3-1/TRBV3-2 | TRBD2 | ASSQVGLVGGETQY
TRBV9 | . | ASSVAGRGVREKLF
TRBV7-2 | TRBD1 | ASSWGTGGTDTQY
TRBV27 | . | ASMKGANYGYT
TRBV6-5 | . | ASSYSSLNTGELF
TRBV7-2 | . | ASSLRLGGNDEQY
TRBV9 | . | ASSVAADLNTEAF
TRBV15 | . | ATSGIQGAGELF
TRBV4-1 | . | ASSHRDRQNTEAF
TRBV6-5 | . | ASQARSSQPQH
TRBV10-3 | TRBD1 | AISALQGEVTEAF
TRBV7-9 | . | ASSPYPRGTDTQY
TRBV27 | . | ASSLYNTNSPLH
TRBV5-1 | . | ASSLVAGNTEAF
TRBV28 | TRBD2 | ASKGNQAGVNEQF
TRBV9 | TRBD2 | ASSVTSGRETQY
TRBV6-2/TRBV6-3 | TRBD2 | ASSYTYSGGSKTQY
TRBV19 | . | ASLASITGELF
TRBV19 | TRBD2 | ASSTGGSFYNEQF
TRBV11-1 | . | ASSLGGQAEAF
TRBV18 | . | ASSSGHNEKLF
TRBV29-1 | TRBD1 | SVESQGAGGELF
TRBV12-3/TRBV12-4 | TRBD2 | ASGRGDNEQF
TRBV3-1/TRBV3-2 | . | ASSQRGGKQPQH
TRBV7-9 | TRBD1 | ASSYGQVNTEAF
TRBV19 | TRBD1 | ASSWDRASNQPQH
TRBV7-3 | . | ASSLDALETQY
TRBV29-1 | . | SVAGGQVTGELF